This is a list of T cell receptor beta chains from one sample in a study of technical replicates of blood from several donors. The data were produced by immunoSEQ multiplex PCR, yet TCRdb's version contains in-frame clones alone and is incomplete. Of roughly 60,000 clones detected, approximately 89% appear once; the ten largest clones hold roughly 4.9%. The source material was PBMCs. All receptors come from a human donor in good health. Some clones in this sample may be carry-over from other donors' samples. The CDR3 runs from the conserved cysteine through the conserved F or W. D genes are given only for firm matches. Size is omitted from some rows. Given values are once, few, many or a class for expanded clones.

DNA: TGTGCCAGCTCATCGACCGGGACAGGATGGACTGAAGCTTTCTTT
CDR3: CASSSTGTGWTEAFF
J: TRBJ1-1
D: TRBD1
size: -
V: TRBV18

DNA: TGTGCCAGTAGTATAGCGCGAATCGCAACCTATGGCTACACCTTC
CDR3: CASSIARIATYGYTF
J: TRBJ1-2
D: -
size: -
V: TRBV19

DNA: TGTGCCAGCAGCGTAGGGGTACAGGAACTAAAAGAGACCCAGTACTTC
CDR3: CASSVGVQELKETQYF
J: TRBJ2-5
D: -
size: -
V: TRBV9

DNA: TGTGCCAGCAGCTTAGGGGCCGGGACCCAGTACTTC
CDR3: CASSLGAGTQYF
J: TRBJ2-5
D: -
size: -
V: TRBV11-3

DNA: TGTGCCTGGAGTGCCCAGGGCAGCGAGCAGTACTTC
CDR3: CAWSAQGSEQYF
J: TRBJ2-7
D: -
size: -
V: TRBV30

DNA: TGCGCCAGCAGCTTCGGCCCCGGGGGAGCCTATGGCTACACCTTC
CDR3: CASSFGPGGAYGYTF
J: TRBJ1-2
D: -
size: -
V: TRBV5-1

DNA: TGTGCCAGCAGCTTCGGACAGAACTACGAGCAGTACTTC
CDR3: CASSFGQNYEQYF
J: TRBJ2-7
D: -
size: -
V: TRBV7-2

DNA: TGTGCCAGCAGAGGACAGGGGGCGGCAGACTCTGGGGCCAACGTCCTGACTTTC
CDR3: CASRGQGAADSGANVLTF
J: TRBJ2-6
D: TRBD1
size: once
V: TRBV7-9

DNA: TGTGCCAGCGGCCCGAGCGGGGGTCCCACAGATACGCAGTATTTT
CDR3: CASGPSGGPTDTQYF
J: TRBJ2-3
D: TRBD2
size: -
V: TRBV9

DNA: TGTGCCAGCTCACCGACAGGGAATGATAATTCACCCCTCCACTTT
CDR3: CASSPTGNDNSPLHF
J: TRBJ1-6
D: TRBD1
size: -
V: TRBV18

DNA: TGTGCCAGCAGCGCCAGCGTAGGGAACACTGAAGCTTTCTTT
CDR3: CASSASVGNTEAFF
J: TRBJ1-1
D: -
size: -
V: TRBV9

DNA: TGTGCCAGTAGTATAGTATACAGCAGTGAGCAGTTCTTC
CDR3: CASSIVYSSEQFF
J: TRBJ2-1
D: -
size: -
V: TRBV19

DNA: TGTGCCTGGAGTAGCGGATTACTAAACATTCAGTACTTC
CDR3: CAWSSGLLNIQYF
J: TRBJ2-4
D: -
size: -
V: TRBV30

DNA: TGTGCCTGGGGGAGGACCTACGAGCAGTACTTC
CDR3: CAWGRTYEQYF
J: TRBJ2-7
D: -
size: medium-sized
V: TRBV28

DNA: TGTGCCAGCAGTGACGGGCTAGCGCCGAACACCGGGGAGCTGTTTTTT
CDR3: CASSDGLAPNTGELFF
J: TRBJ2-2
D: -
size: -
V: TRBV6-1